The 28 T cell receptor beta chains given below trace back to one sample, sequenced in a study of blood T cell repertoires in COVID-19. Libraries were prepared by immunoSEQ multiplex PCR; TCRdb keeps only in-frame clonotypes and omits some of them. The repertoire holds about 150,000 clones, with over 80% as singletons. The sequenced sample was peripheral blood. The receptor set was obtained from a woman aged 40 to 50 with active or convalescent COVID-19.

The rearrangement links TRBV19 to TRBJ2-7; D perhaps matches TRBD2 (6 bases). V was shortened by 6 bases and J by 4 bases, with 16 bases between the two germline ends. The CDR3 totals 14 residues. From germline, CDR1 is LNHDA and CDR2 SQIVND (reference sequence). The CDR3: CASSASAVLYEQYF. The CDR3 DNA follows: TGTGCCAGTAGCGCTAGCGCGGTACTATACGAGCAGTACTTC.

This rearrangement joins TRBV6-2 or TRBV6-3 to TRBJ1-1; 8 bases are a match to TRBD1. The CDR3 is made up of 14 amino acids. V shed 4 bases, J shed 2 bases, and the junction held 3 bases outside the gene matches. The germline CDR1 and CDR2 sequences are MNHEY and SVGEGT. The CDR3 loop is CASSLDRANTEAFF. Here the CDR3 DNA reads TGTGCCAGCAGTTTGGACAGGGCTAACACTGAAGCTTTCTTT.

The chain couples TRBV11-2 to TRBJ1-5; D not certain. V shed 5 bases and J shed 4 bases, with 12 bases lying between them. In germline, CDR1 is SGHAT, CDR2 FQNNGV. The CDR3 totals 14 residues. The CDR3 DNA is TGTGCCAGCAGCCCCACCCCGGGGAATCAGCCCCAGCATTTT. This sequence encodes CASSPTPGNQPQHF. The complete variable domain, with remaining parts taken from reference TRBV11-2 and TRBJ1-5, reads EAGVAQSPRYKIIEKRQSVAFWCNPISGHATLYWYQQILGQGPKLLIQFQNNGVVDDSQLPKDRFSAERLKGVDSTLKIQPAKLEDSAVYLCASSPTPGNQPQHFGDGTRLSIL.

The genes are TRBV19 and TRBJ2-7, with 9 nucleotides matching TRBD1. The CDR3 contains 15 residues. From germline, CDR1 is LNHDA and CDR2 SQIVND (reference sequence). Germline trimming cut 0 bases from V and 3 bases from J; bases unmatched to any gene: 3. In DNA form, the CDR3 reads TGTGCCAGTAGTATAGATCCGGGACAGGGCTACGAGCAGTACTTC. Translation: CASSIDPGQGYEQYF.

V and J are TRBV11-2 and TRBJ1-6; D is undetermined. CDR3 length: 14 residues. V was trimmed by 3 bases and J by 7 bases, leaving 10 bases between them. Germline V gives CDR1 SGHAT, CDR2 FQNNGV. Here the CDR3 DNA reads TGTGCCAGCAGCTTTGGGAGGGAGAATTCACCCCTCCACTTT. Translating it yields CASSFGRENSPLHF.

The CDR3 nucleotides read TGTGCCAGCAGTTCACCAGGTAAAGGCTATGGCTACACCTTC. Residues: CASSSPGKGYGYTF. This chain joins TRBV28 and TRBJ1-2; no definite D call. The CDR3 loop spans 14 amino acids. Germline CDR1 reads MDHEN; CDR2 reads SYDVKM. Trimming took 4 bases from V and 4 from J, leaving 13 bases between them.

This clone was seen only a few times. This rearrangement joins TRBV28 to TRBJ2-1; TRBD1 aligns across 11 bases. The germline gives CDR1 MDHEN, CDR2 SYDVKM. J was trimmed by 8 bases and V by 5 bases; bases with no gene match: 8. This CDR3 has 15 residues. As DNA, the CDR3 is TGTGCCAGCAGTCCCGGGACAGGGGGATTGGATGAGCAGTTCTTC. Translated, it gives CASSPGTGGLDEQFF.

This clone was observed once. The chain has TRBV2 and TRBJ1-2; D is perhaps TRBD1 (6 bases). The CDR3 extends over 15 amino acids. Deletions cut 5 bases from V and 0 bases from J, with 13 bases between. Per germline, CDR1 SNHLY and CDR2 FYNNEI. The CDR3 nucleotides are TGTGCCAGCAGTCAAAGGGGGTTCCCTAACTATGGCTACACCTTC. Protein product: CASSQRGFPNYGYTF.

This clone was recorded once. This chain connects TRBV28 to TRBJ2-1; 12 positions match TRBD1. Trimming at V came to 6 bases and at J to 7 bases, leaving 16 bases not matched to a gene. CDR1 and CDR2 (germline): MDHEN, SYDVKM. This CDR3 is built from 18 residues. The CDR3 DNA is TGTGCCAGCAGCCGTGCTTCGATGGGACAGGGGGCTTGGAATGAGCAGTTCTTC. The encoded protein is CASSRASMGQGAWNEQFF.

Here the CDR3 reads CSAGAGYEQYF. CDR3 nucleotides: TGCAGTGCAGGGGCTGGGTACGAGCAGTACTTC. This chain joins TRBV20-1 and TRBJ2-7; a possible D gene is TRBD1 (5 bases). Germline V lookup: CDR1 DFQATT, CDR2 SNEGSKA (reference sequence). The V end lost 6 bases, the J end lost 4 bases, and 10 bases lay between the germline ends. CDR3 length: 11 residues.

The V call is TRBV6-6, the J call TRBJ2-7; TRBD1 aligns across 7 bases. The CDR3 consists of 13 residues. With V trimmed by 7 bases and J by 5 bases, 8 bases remained unmatched. Per the germline V gene, CDR1 is MNHNY and CDR2 is SVGAGI (reference sequence). In nucleotides, the CDR3 is TGTGCCAGCACTCCGACAGGGAACCACGAGCAGTACTTC. Translation: CASTPTGNHEQYF.

This clone is a singleton in its sample. This chain joins TRBV7-9 and TRBJ2-5; TRBD2 agrees at 10 bases. V lost 4 bases, J lost 1 base, and 3 bases stayed unmatched. This CDR3 is 15 amino acids long. CDR1 is SEHNR and CDR2 is FQNEAQ in the germline V gene (reference sequence). CDR3 residues: CASSSRLAGQETQYF. The CDR3 nucleotides are TGTGCCAGCAGCTCAAGACTAGCGGGCCAAGAGACCCAGTACTTC.

The rearrangement joins TRBV7-2 to TRBJ1-2; D unclear. Germline CDR1 and CDR2: SGHTA and FQGNSA. The CDR3 has 16 residues. The V end was cut by 1 base, the J end by 8 bases, with 20 bases between. Here the CDR3 reads CASSLDRASGSSGYTF. CDR3 DNA: TGTGCCAGCAGCTTAGACCGGGCCAGCGGAAGCTCGGGCTACACCTTC.

The chain has TRBV5-1 and TRBJ2-5; 8 bases align to TRBD1. The CDR3 runs to 13 residues. V shed 0 bases, J shed 7 bases, and the junction held 2 bases outside the gene matches. Germline loops: CDR1 SGHRS, CDR2 YFSETQ. This CDR3 reads CASSLGQGRTQYF. In DNA, the CDR3 is TGCGCCAGCAGCTTGGGACAGGGGCGGACCCAGTACTTC.

The chain uses TRBV2 and TRBJ1-3; possibly TRBD1 for D (5 bases). From germline, CDR1 is SNHLY and CDR2 FYNNEI. CDR3 length equals 17 residues. V was pared by 2 bases and J by 0 bases, with 14 bases between. CDR3 bases: TGTGCCAGCAGTGAACCCAGGGAGGGAAACTCTGGAAACACCATATATTTT. This sequence encodes CASSEPREGNSGNTIYF.

V is TRBV7-2 and J is TRBJ2-3; D might be TRBD2 (5 bases). Germline V gives CDR1 SGHTA, CDR2 FQGNSA. This CDR3 contains 17 residues. Deletions cut 3 bases from V and 2 bases from J, with 18 bases between. CDR3 in amino acids: CASSLGLTTDFTDTQYF. The CDR3 DNA reads TGTGCCAGCAGCTTGGGCCTGACTACCGATTTCACAGATACGCAGTATTTT. The variable domain in full, completed from reference TRBV7-2 and TRBJ2-3, reads GAGVSQSPSNKVTEKGKDVELRCDPISGHTALYWYRQSLGQGLEFLIYFQGNSAPDKSGLPSDRFSAERTGGSVSTLTIQRTQQEDSAVYLCASSLGLTTDFTDTQYFGPGTRLTVL.

The genes are TRBV7-2 and TRBJ1-6; D not resolved. The CDR3 has 14 amino acids. Trimming stripped 7 bases from V and 6 bases from J, with 13 bases between. Germline V gene sequence: CDR1 SGHTA, CDR2 FQGNSA. The CDR3 nucleotides read TGTGCCAGCACTTCCCCTCCCAGTAATTCACCCCTCCACTTT. It specifies CASTSPPSNSPLHF. The complete variable domain, with remaining parts taken from reference TRBV7-2 and TRBJ1-6, reads GAGVSQSPSNKVTEKGKDVELRCDPISGHTALYWYRQSLGQGLEFLIYFQGNSAPDKSGLPSDRFSAERTGGSVSTLTIQRTQQEDSAVYLCASTSPPSNSPLHFGNGTRLTVT.

This clone was found a few times. This sequence joins TRBV19 and TRBJ1-5; D might be TRBD1 (6 bases). Germline assignment: CDR1 LNHDA and CDR2 SQIVND (reference sequence). Trimming left V 7 bases short and J 9 bases short, with 10 bases between. The CDR3 consists of 11 residues. CDR3 region: CASTTTGPQHF. CDR3 nucleotide sequence: TGTGCCAGTACCACGACAGGGCCCCAGCATTTT.

The V and J genes are TRBV6-5 and TRBJ2-2, with 7 bases matching TRBD1. The germline V gene encodes CDR1 MNHEY and CDR2 SVGAGI. The trim removed 6 bases at V and 5 bases at J, leaving 9 bases unmatched. The CDR3 has 15 residues. CDR3 DNA sequence: TGTGCCAGCAGCCTATACAGGGGCGGGACCGGGGAGCTGTTTTTT. Protein: CASSLYRGGTGELFF.

The chain has TRBV9 and TRBJ2-3; unclear D gene. The CDR3 has 12 amino acids. V lost 0 bases and J 6 bases, leaving 5 bases between the germline ends. The germline V gene encodes CDR1 SGDLS and CDR2 YYNGEE. CDR3 in DNA: TGTGCCAGCAGCGTAGCTCTGGATACGCAGTATTTT. Its protein is CASSVALDTQYF.

The V and J genes are TRBV5-1 and TRBJ2-7; 7 bases are a match to TRBD1. The CDR3 is made up of 12 amino acids. The trim removed 3 bases at V and 9 bases at J, leaving 6 bases unmatched. Germline loops: CDR1 SGHRS, CDR2 YFSETQ. Here the CDR3 DNA reads TGCGCCAGCAGCTACGGGGACAGTCGGCAGTACTTC. It specifies CASSYGDSRQYF.

The chain recombines TRBV30 with TRBJ1-5; D remains unclear. Germline assignment: CDR1 GTSNPN and CDR2 SVGIG (reference sequence). This CDR3 has 12 residues. With 1 base removed from V and 4 bases from J, the gap between germline ends came to 5 bases. The chain's CDR3 is CAWSDGNQPQHF. The CDR3 bases are TGTGCCTGGAGTGACGGGAATCAGCCCCAGCATTTT.

This clone was counted only a few times. The V gene is TRBV27, the J gene TRBJ1-6, with a possible D match to TRBD1 (6 bases). The CDR3 length is 17 residues. V dropped 1 base and J dropped 9 bases, with 19 bases sitting between them. CDR1 and CDR2 from the germline V gene are MNHEY and SMNVEV (reference sequence). The CDR3 sequence: CASSLYAGDNPISPLHF. Here the CDR3 DNA reads TGTGCCAGCAGTTTATATGCAGGGGATAACCCTATTTCACCCCTCCACTTT.

The chain combines TRBV6-1 with TRBJ1-2; D unclear. Trimming removed 1 base at V and 4 bases at J, with 10 bases between. Per the germline V gene, CDR1 is MNHNS and CDR2 is SASEGT. This CDR3 has 14 residues. The CDR3 DNA sequence: TGTGCCAGCAGTGAAGTACGAGGAGCCTATGGCTACACCTTC. Translating gives CASSEVRGAYGYTF.

The J gene is TRBJ1-5, the V gene TRBV5-5; tentatively, D is TRBD1 (6 bases). The germline V gene has CDR1 SGHKS and CDR2 YYEKEE (reference sequence). The CDR3 runs 14 residues. V lost 0 bases, J lost 6 bases, and 10 bases lay in between. CDR3: CASSLEGGSQPQHF. The CDR3 region has the DNA TGTGCCAGCAGCTTGGAGGGGGGGAGTCAGCCCCAGCATTTT.

This clone was counted a few times. The V gene is TRBV5-6, the J gene TRBJ2-5, with 7 bases aligning to TRBD1. V was clipped by 3 bases and J by 4 bases; unmatched bases: 9. The CDR3 spans 15 residues. Germline loops: CDR1 SGHDT, CDR2 YYEEEE. CDR3 amino acids: CASSWGSGTVETQYF. In DNA, the CDR3 is TGTGCCAGCAGCTGGGGTTCCGGGACAGTAGAGACCCAGTACTTC.

J is TRBJ2-3 and V is TRBV2, with 7 positions matching TRBD1. Germline V CDR1 and CDR2: SNHLY, FYNNEI. This CDR3 spans 15 amino acids. V was pared by 5 bases and J by 0 bases, with 5 bases of the junction left unmatched. Written as DNA, the CDR3 is TGTGCCAGCAGTAACGACAGGGTTAGCACAGATACGCAGTATTTT. It yields the protein CASSNDRVSTDTQYF.

The rearrangement links TRBV27 to TRBJ2-5, with 10 bases aligning to TRBD1. The CDR3 has 16 amino acids. The trim removed 0 bases at V and 5 bases at J, leaving 6 bases unmatched. CDR1 is MNHEY and CDR2 is SMNVEV in the germline V gene (reference sequence). CDR3 nucleotide sequence: TGTGCCAGCAGTTTATCGACAGGGGGCTATTCGGAGACCCAGTACTTC. It encodes CASSLSTGGYSETQYF.